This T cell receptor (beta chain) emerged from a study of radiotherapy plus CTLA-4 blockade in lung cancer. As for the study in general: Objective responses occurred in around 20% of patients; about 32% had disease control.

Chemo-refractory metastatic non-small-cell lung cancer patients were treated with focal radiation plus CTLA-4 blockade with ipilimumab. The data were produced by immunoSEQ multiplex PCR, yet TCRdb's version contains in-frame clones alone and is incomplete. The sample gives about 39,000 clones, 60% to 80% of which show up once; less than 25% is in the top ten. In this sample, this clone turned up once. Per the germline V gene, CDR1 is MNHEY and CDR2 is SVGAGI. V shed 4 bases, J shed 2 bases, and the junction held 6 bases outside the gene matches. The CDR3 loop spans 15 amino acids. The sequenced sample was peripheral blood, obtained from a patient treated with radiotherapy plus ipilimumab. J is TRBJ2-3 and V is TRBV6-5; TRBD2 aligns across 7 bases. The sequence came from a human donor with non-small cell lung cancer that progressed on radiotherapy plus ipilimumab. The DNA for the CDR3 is TGTGCCAGCAGTTTTGGACGGGGGGACACAGATACGCAGTATTTT. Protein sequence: CASSFGRGDTDTQYF.